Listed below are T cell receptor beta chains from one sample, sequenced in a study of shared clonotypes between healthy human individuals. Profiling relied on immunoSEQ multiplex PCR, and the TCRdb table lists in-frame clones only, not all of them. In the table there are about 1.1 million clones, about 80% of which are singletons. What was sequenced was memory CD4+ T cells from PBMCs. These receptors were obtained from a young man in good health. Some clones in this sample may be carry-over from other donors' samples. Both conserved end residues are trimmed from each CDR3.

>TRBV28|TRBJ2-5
ASSSTYRFQETQY
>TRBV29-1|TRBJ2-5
SVTGGVTETQY
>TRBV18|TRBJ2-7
ASSPPASAGVGEQY
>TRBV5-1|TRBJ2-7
ASSLVPGIEQY
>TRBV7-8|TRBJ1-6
ASRHWGSPLH
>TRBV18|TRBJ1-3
ASSIQNQAGNTIY
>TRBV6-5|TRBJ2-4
ASRGLAGVGAQY
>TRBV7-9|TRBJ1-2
ASSQSQGGHGGYT
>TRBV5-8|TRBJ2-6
ASRYYPGTGGSGANVLT
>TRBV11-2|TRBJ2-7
ASSYSGGTYEQY